This T cell receptor beta chain was captured in a study of glioma-infiltrating T cells. There are many counts of this clonotype. V dropped 1 base and J dropped 4; count of bases not matched to a gene: 8. Per germline, CDR1 DFQATT and CDR2 SNEGSKA (reference sequence). The CDR3 consists of 15 residues. The iRepertoire nested amplicon-rescue multiplex PCR amplified TCR alpha and beta CDR3s from RNA. Each CDR3 protein gets one entry after TCRdb re-called the multiplex PCR reads with MiXCR. The sample contains under 200,000 distinct CDR3 sequences, about 32% of which appear only once. Sequenced: glioma tissue, nonneoplastic brain tissue, or PBMCs (not recorded which). This sequence was found in a human donor with low-grade glioma or glioblastoma, undergoing nonglioma brain surgery, or in good health (not recorded which). This chain links TRBV20-1 with TRBJ2-7, with TRBD1 matching 9 bases. CDR3 protein: CSARATGTGKYEQYF. The CDR3 DNA reads TGCAGTGCTAGAGCCACCGGGACAGGGAAGTACGAGCAGTACTTC.